This T cell receptor (beta chain) was sequenced in a study of immune heterogeneity within non-small cell lung tumors (dated by TCRdb to the late 2010s). Background for the entire study: By histology, the tumors were 4 squamous cell carcinomas, around nine non-squamous carcinomas and 1 tumor not otherwise specified. The study combined whole-exome sequencing, RNA-seq and TCR beta repertoire sequencing of multiple spatially distinct regions from each NSCLC tumor to examine intratumoral immune heterogeneity. TCR repertoires were analyzed from fewer than 60 tumor loci of about 16 patients, while transcriptome data covered only 35 to 50 loci from about 11 patients. Binding of neoantigens to the HLA alleles of each patient was predicted with netMHCpan-3.0 for mutant peptides of 8 to 11 amino acids. The paper as a whole reports these results and caveats: High-frequency TCR beta clonotypes were found to be largely distinct between individual patients. Local tumor mutational burden and local T-cell repertoire clonality had a statistically significant but moderate positive correlation (R 0.3 to 0.4). Within a patient, identical dominant CDR3B clonotypes were found to recur across loci, yet unique high-frequency clones were also harbored in different tumor locations.

This clonotype was found many times. No antigen is known for it. No base quality information exists; no much larger clone differs at one position. CDR1 and CDR2, per the germline V gene, are KGHSH and LQKENI. V is cut back by 1 base and J by 1 base, with 6 bases in the junction unmatched. The CDR3 measures 17 amino acids from cysteine to phenylalanine. Solely the CDR3 DNA is kept, with 51 bases framed from the first base. The TCR template was genomic DNA extracted from bulk tumor tissue, and approximately 600 ng of gDNA was amplified for each sample. During surgery, multiple biopsies were taken from each primary tumor, with sampling sites spaced as far apart as possible within the tumor mass. The study cohort was described as untreated, and the patients were newly diagnosed NSCLC cases having curative surgery. The samples came from fewer than 16 patients with newly diagnosed non-small cell lung cancer who were having surgery intended to be curative. The resected tumor masses were reviewed by two independent pathologists. Sequencing was performed only on DNA and RNA samples of high quality.

The TCR beta CDR3 region was amplified with a multiplex PCR system, in which a first round of 9 to 10 cycles was run using 32 V-gene forward and 13 J-gene reverse primers. The first PCR round was done with a QIAGEN Multiplex PCR Kit, and the primer sequences were filed in Chinese patent CN105087789A. Illumina universal primers were attached in a second round of PCR run with the Phusion High-Fidelity PCR Kit. Paired-end sequencing of TCR libraries was carried out on the Illumina HiSeq X Ten platform at a read length of 151 bp. As for the original processing: Reads without multiplex PCR primers were removed using Cutadapt, read pairs were merged using PEAR, and CDR3 regions were called using MiXCR with default settings. Shannon entropy measured repertoire diversity, and clonality was calculated as one minus the Shannon entropy divided by the ln of the count of productive unique sequences. Clonotypes present at frequencies of at least 0.5% were defined as dominant or high-frequency T-cell clones. TCRdb reprocessed the public reads (quality trimming at Q25 with fastp, clone calling with MiXCR) and kept in-frame beta chains. For every CDR3 protein sequence, its rows merge into one entry that carries the most common genes and DNA. None of the V and J calls come from the authors' own analysis; TCRdb made them. Within this sample are some 10,000 distinct CDR3 sequences, with roughly a quarter of them counted one time only. The ten biggest clones cover roughly 13% of the sample.

Sequenced sample: lung tumor tissue. This TCR came from a man aged 45-60 years with non-small cell lung cancer. This sequence uses TRBV18 and TRBJ2-7; a stretch of 11 junction bases matches TRBD2. The CDR3 corresponds to CASSPLNSGGGSYEQYF. The DNA sequence follows: TGTGCCAGCTCACCACTAAATAGCGGGGGGGGTTCCTACGAGCAGTACTTC. Supplemented by the reference TRBV18 and TRBJ2-7 proteins around the CDR3, the complete variable domain is NAGVMQNPRHLVRRRGQEARLRCSPMKGHSHVYWYRQLPEEGLKFMVYLQKENIIDESGMPKERFSAEFPKEGPSILRIQQVVRGDSAAYFCASSPLNSGGGSYEQYFGPGTRLTVT.